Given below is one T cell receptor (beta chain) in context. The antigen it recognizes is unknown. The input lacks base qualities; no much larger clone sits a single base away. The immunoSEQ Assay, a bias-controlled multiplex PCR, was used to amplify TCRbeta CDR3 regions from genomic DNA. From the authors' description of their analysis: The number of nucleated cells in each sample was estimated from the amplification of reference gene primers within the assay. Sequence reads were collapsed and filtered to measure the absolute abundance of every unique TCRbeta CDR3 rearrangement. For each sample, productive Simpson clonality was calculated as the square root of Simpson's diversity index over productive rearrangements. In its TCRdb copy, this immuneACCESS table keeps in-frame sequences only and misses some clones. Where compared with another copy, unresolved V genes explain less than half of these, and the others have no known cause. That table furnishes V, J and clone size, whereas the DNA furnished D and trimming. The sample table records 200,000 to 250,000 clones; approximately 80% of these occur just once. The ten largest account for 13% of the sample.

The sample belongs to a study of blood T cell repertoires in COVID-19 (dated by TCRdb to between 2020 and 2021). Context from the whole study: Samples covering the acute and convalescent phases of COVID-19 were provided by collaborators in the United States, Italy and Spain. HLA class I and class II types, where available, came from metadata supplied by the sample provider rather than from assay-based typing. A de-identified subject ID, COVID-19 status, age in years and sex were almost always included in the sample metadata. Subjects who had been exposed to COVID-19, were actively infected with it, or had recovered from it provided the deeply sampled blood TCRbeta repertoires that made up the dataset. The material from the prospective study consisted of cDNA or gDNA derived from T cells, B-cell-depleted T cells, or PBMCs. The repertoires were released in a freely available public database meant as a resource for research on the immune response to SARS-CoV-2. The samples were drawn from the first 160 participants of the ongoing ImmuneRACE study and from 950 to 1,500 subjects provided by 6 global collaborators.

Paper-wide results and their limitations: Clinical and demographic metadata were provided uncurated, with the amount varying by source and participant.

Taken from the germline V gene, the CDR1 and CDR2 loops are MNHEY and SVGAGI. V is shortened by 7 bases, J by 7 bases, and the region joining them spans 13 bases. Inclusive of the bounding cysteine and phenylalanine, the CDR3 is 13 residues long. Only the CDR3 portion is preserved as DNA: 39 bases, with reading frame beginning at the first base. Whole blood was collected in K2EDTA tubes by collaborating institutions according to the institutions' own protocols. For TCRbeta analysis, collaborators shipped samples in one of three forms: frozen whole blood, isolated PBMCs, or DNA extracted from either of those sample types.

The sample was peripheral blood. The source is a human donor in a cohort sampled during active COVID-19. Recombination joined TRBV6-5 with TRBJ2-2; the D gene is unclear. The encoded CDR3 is CASTRSLNGELFF. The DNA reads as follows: TGTGCCAGCACCCGAAGCCTGAACGGGGAGCTGTTTTTT.